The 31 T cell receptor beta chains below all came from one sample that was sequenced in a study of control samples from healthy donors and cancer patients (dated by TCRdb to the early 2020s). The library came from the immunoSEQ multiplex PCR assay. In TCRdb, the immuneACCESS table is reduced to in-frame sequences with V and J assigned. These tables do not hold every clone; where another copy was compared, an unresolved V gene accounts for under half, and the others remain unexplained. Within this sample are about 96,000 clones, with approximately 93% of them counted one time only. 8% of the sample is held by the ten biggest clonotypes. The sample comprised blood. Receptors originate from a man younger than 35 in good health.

The DNA of the CDR3 is TGTGCCAGCAGTTCCCGGGGATATCGGGAGCAGTACTTC. It translates to CASSSRGYREQYF. V gene TRBV2 combines with J gene TRBJ2-7; TRBD2 might be the D (5 bases). Germline V gene data show CDR1 as SNHLY and CDR2 as FYNNEI. This CDR3 spans 13 amino acids. V was shortened by 5 bases and J by 7 bases, with 15 bases between the two germline ends.

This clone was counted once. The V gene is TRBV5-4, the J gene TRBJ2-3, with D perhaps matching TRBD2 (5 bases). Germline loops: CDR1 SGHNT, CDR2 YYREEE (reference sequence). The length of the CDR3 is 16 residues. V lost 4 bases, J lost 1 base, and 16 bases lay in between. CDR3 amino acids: CASSPASRWGTDTQYF. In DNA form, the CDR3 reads TGTGCCAGCAGCCCTGCTAGCAGGTGGGGCACAGATACGCAGTATTTT.

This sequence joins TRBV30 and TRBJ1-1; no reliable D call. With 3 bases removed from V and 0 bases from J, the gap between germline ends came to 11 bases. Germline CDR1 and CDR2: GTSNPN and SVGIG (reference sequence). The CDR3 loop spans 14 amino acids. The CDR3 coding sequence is TGTGCCTGGAGGTTATGGGGATTGAACACTGAAGCTTTCTTT. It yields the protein CAWRLWGLNTEAFF.

DNA of the CDR3: TGTGCCACCAGCAGAGATGGCGGTTCCTTAATGGGTGGGGACTACGAGCAGTACTTC. This codes for CATSRDGGSLMGGDYEQYF. The chain links TRBV15 to TRBJ2-7, with D hard to call. The germline V gene encodes CDR1 LNHNV and CDR2 YYDKDF (reference sequence). The CDR3 totals 19 residues. The germline V and J ends were trimmed by 0 bases and 3 bases, with 24 bases remaining between them.

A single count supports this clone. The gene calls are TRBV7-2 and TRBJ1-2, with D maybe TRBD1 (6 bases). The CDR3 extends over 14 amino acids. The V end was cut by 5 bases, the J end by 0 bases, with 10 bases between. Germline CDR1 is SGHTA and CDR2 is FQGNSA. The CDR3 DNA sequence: TGTGCCAGCAGCCCACAGGGTCCTAACTATGGCTACACCTTC. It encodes CASSPQGPNYGYTF.

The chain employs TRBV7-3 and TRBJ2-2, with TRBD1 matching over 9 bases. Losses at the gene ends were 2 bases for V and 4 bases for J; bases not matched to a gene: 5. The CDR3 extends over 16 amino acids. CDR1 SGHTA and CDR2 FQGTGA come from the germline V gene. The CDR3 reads CASSLDRTGVTGELFF. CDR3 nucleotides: TGTGCCAGCAGCTTAGACAGGACAGGGGTCACCGGGGAGCTGTTTTTT. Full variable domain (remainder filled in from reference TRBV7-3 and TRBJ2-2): GAGVSQTPSNKVTEKGKYVELRCDPISGHTALYWYRQSLGQGPEFLIYFQGTGAADDSGLPNDRFFAVRPEGSVSTLKIQRTERGDSAVYLCASSLDRTGVTGELFFGEGSRLTVL.

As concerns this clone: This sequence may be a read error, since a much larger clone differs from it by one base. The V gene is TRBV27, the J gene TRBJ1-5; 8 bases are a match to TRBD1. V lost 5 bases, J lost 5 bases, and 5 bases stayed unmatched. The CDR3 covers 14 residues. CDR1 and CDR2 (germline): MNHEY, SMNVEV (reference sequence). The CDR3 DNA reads TGTGCCAGCAGTGCCAGGGGGCTCGATCAGCCCCAGCATTTT. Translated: CASSARGLDQPQHF.

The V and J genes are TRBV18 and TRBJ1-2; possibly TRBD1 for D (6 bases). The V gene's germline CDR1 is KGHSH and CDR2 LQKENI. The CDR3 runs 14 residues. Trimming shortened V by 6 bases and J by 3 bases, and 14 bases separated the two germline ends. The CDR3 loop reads CASSRGQQDYGYTF. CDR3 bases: TGTGCCAGCTCGCGAGGACAGCAGGACTATGGCTACACCTTC.

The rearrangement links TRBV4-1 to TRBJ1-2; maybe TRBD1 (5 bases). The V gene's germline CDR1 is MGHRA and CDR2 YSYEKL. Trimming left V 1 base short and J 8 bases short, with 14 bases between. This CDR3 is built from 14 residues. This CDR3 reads CASSQVGQGLGYTF. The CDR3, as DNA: TGCGCCAGCAGCCAAGTCGGCCAGGGTTTAGGCTACACCTTC.

CDR3 sequence: CASSDRPGGSGGRWNTGELFF. For the CDR3, the DNA is TGCGCCAGCAGTGACCGGCCCGGGGGTAGCGGGGGTAGGTGGAACACCGGGGAGCTGTTTTTT. The chain recombines TRBV10-2 with TRBJ2-2, with 9 bases identical to TRBD2. The CDR3 covers 21 residues. V was pared by 3 bases and J by 1 base, with 18 bases of the junction left unmatched. Germline CDR1 is WSHSY and CDR2 is SAAADI.

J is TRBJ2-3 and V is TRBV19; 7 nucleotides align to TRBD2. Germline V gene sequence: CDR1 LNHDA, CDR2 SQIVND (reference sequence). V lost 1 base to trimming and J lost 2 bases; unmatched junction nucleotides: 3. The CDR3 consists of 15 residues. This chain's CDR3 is CASSIGAGFTDTQYF. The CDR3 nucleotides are TGTGCCAGTAGTATAGGAGCGGGATTCACAGATACGCAGTATTTT. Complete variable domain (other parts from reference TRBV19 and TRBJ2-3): DGGITQSPKYLFRKEGQNVTLSCEQNLNHDAMYWYRQDPGQGLRLIYYSQIVNDFQKGDIAEGYSVSREKKESFPLTVTSAQKNPTAFYLCASSIGAGFTDTQYFGPGTRLTVL.

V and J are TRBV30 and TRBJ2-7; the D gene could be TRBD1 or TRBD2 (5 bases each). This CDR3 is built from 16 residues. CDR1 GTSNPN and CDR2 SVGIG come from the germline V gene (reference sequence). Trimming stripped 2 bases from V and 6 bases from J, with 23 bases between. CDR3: CAWSTGWGDRAFEQYF. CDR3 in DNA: TGTGCCTGGAGTACGGGTTGGGGAGACAGAGCTTTCGAGCAGTACTTC.

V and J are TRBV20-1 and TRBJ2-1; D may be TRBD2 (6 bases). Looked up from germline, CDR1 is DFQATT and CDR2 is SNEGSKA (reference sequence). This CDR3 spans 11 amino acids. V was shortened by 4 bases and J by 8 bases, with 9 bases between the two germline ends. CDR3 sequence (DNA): TGCAGTGCTACGGGACTCTATGAGCAGTTCTTC. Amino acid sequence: CSATGLYEQFF.

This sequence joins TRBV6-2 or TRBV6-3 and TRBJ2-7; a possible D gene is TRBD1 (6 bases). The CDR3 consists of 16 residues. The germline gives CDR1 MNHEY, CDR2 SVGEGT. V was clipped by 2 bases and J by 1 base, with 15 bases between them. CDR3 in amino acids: CASSYVLGAGSYEQYF. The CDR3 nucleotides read TGTGCCAGCAGTTACGTGCTGGGGGCCGGGTCCTACGAGCAGTACTTC.

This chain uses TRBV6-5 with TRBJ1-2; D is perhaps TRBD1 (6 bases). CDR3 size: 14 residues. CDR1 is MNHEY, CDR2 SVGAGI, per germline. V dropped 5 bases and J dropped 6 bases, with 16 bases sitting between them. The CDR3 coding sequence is TGTGCCAGCAGTCTAGGGACAAACCTCCATGGCTACACCTTC. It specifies CASSLGTNLHGYTF.

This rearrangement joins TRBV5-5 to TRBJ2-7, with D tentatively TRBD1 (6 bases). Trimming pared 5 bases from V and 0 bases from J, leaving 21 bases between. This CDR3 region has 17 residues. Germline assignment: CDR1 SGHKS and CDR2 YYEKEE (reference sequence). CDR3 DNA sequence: TGTGCCAGCAGAAACTCACCTGGGGGCAGAGACTCCTACGAGCAGTACTTC. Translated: CASRNSPGGRDSYEQYF.

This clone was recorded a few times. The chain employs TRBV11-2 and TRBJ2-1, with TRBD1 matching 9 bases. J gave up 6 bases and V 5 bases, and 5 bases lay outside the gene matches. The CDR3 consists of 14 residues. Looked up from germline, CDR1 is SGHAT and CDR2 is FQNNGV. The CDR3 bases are TGTGCCAGCAGCATTGACAGGGGGGGCAATGAGCAGTTCTTC. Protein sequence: CASSIDRGGNEQFF.

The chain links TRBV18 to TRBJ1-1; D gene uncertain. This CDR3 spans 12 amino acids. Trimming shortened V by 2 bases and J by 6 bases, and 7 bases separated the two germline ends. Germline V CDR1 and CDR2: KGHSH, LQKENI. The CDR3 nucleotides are TGTGCCAGCTCACCAATCGCCCCTGAAGCTTTCTTT. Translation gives CASSPIAPEAFF.

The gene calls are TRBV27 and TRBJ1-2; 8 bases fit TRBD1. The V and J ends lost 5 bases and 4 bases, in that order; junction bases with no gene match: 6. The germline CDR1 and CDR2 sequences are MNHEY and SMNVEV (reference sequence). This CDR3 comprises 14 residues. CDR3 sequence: CASSRQGAVYGYTF. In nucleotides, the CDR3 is TGTGCCAGCAGTCGGCAGGGGGCGGTCTATGGCTACACCTTC.

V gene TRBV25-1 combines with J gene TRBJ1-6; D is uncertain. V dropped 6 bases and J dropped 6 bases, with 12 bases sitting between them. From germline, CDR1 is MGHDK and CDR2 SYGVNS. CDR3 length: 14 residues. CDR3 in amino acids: CASSPRAFNSPLHF. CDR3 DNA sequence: TGTGCCAGCAGCCCCCGGGCCTTTAATTCACCCCTCCACTTT.

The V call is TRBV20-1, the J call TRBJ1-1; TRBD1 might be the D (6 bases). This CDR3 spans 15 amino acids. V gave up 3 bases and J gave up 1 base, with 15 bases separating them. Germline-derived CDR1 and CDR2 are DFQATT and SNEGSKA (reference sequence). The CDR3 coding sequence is TGCAGTGCTAGTAGGGGGACACAGGGGAACACTGAAGCTTTCTTT. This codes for CSASRGTQGNTEAFF.

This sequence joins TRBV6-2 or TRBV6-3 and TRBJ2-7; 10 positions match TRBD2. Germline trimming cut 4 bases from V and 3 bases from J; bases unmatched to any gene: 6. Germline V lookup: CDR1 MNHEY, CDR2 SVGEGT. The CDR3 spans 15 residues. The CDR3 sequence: CASSSQREGGYEQYF. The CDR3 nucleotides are TGTGCCAGCAGTTCCCAGCGGGAGGGCGGCTACGAGCAGTACTTC.

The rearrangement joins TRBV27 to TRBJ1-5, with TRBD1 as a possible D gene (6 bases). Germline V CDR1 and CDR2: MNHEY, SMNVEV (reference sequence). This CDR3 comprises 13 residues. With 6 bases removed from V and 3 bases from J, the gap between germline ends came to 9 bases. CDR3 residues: CASRGQTNQPQHF. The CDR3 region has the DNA TGTGCCAGCAGGGGACAAACCAATCAGCCCCAGCATTTT.

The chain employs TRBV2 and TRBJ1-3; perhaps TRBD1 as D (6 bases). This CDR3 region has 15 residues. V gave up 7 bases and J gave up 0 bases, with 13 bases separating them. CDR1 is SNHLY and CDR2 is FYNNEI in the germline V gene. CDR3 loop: CASNPDSSSGNTIYF. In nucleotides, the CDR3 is TGTGCCAGCAACCCGGACAGCAGCTCTGGAAACACCATATATTTT.

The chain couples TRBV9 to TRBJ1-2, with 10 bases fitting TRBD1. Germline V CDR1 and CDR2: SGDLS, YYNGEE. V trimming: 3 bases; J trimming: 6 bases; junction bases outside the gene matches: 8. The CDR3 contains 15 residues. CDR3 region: CASSGGQGIVNGYTF. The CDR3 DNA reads TGTGCCAGCAGCGGGGGACAGGGGATTGTAAATGGCTACACCTTC.

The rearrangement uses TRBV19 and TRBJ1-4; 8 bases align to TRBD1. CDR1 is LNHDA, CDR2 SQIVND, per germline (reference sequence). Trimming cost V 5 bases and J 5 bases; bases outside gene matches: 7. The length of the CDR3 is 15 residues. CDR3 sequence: CASSDRDRRNEKLFF. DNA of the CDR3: TGTGCCAGTAGTGACCGGGACAGGAGAAATGAAAAACTGTTTTTT.

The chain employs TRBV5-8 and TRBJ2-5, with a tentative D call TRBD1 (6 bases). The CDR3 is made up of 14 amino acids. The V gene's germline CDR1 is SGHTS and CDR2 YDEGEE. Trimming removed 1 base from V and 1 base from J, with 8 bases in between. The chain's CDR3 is CASSLWGPQETQYF. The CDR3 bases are TGTGCCAGCAGCTTGTGGGGGCCCCAAGAGACCCAGTACTTC.

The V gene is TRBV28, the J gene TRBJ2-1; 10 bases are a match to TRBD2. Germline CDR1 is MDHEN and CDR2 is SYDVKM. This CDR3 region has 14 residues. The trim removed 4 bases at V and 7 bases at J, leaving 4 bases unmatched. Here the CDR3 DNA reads TGTGCCAGCAGTTCTCCGGGACTAGCGAATGAGCAGTTCTTC. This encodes CASSSPGLANEQFF.

The CDR3 DNA reads TGTGCCAGCAGCTTAAAGGCTGGAAACACTGAAGCTTTCTTT. It codes for CASSLKAGNTEAFF. This rearrangement joins TRBV7-9 to TRBJ1-1; D not resolved. Germline V gives CDR1 SEHNR, CDR2 FQNEAQ (reference sequence). The V gene lost 2 bases and the J gene lost 2 bases, with 9 bases spanning the gap. The CDR3 has 14 amino acids.

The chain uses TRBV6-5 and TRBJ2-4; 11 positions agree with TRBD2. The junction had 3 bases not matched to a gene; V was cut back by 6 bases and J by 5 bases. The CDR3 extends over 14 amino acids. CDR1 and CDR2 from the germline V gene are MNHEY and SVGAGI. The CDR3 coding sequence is TGTGCCAGCAGAACTAGCGGGAGTGAAAACATTCAGTACTTC. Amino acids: CASRTSGSENIQYF.

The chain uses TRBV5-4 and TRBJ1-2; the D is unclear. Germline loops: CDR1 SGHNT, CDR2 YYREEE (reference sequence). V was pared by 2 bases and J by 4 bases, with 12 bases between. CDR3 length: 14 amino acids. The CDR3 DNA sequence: TGTGCCAGCAGCTTAGCCCTCCCAGGCTATGGCTACACCTTC. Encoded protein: CASSLALPGYGYTF.